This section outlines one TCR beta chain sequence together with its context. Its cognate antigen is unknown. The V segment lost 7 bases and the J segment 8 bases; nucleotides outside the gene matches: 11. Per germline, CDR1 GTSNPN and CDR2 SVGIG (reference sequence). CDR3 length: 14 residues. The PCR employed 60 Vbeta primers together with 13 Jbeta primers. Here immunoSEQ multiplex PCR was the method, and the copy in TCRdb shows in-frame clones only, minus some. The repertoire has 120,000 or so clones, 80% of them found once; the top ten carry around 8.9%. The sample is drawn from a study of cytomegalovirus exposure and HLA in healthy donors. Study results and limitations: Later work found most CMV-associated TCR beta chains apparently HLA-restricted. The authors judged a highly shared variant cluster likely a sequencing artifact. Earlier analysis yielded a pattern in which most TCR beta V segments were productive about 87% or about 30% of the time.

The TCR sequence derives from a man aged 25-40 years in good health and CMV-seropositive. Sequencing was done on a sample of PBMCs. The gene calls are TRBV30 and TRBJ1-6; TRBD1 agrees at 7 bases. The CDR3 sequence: CASKTGTEDSPLHF. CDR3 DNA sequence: TGTGCCTCTAAAACCGGGACAGAGGATTCACCCCTCCACTTT. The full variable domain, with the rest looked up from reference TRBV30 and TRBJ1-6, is SQTIHQWPATLVQPVGSPLSLECTVEGTSNPNLYWYRQAAGRGLQLLFYSVGIGQISSEVPQNLSASRPQDRQFILSSKKLLLSDSGFYLCASKTGTEDSPLHFGNGTRLTVT.